This T cell receptor beta chain stems from a study of cytomegalovirus exposure and HLA in healthy donors. This clone was detected a few times. The PCR made use of 60 Vbeta and 13 Jbeta primers. The table came from immunoSEQ multiplex PCR; TCRdb's copy has only in-frame clones and leaves some out. The sample lists about 200,000 clones; around 79% were seen once. The germline V gene has CDR1 ENHRY and CDR2 SYGVKD. V shed 0 bases and J shed 8 bases, with 8 bases lying between them. The CDR3 totals 12 residues. The rearrangement uses TRBV10-3 and TRBJ2-7; the D is unclear. This TCR came from a girl aged 2-9 years in good health and CMV-seronegative. Sequencing was carried out using PBMCs. This CDR3 reads CAISESSRKQYF. The CDR3 DNA follows: TGTGCCATCAGTGAGTCGAGCCGAAAGCAGTACTTC.